This TCR beta chain was recorded in a study of tumor and adjacent non-tumor tissue in lung cancer. For the study at large: The cohort had about twelve adenocarcinoma, 2 squamous cell and 1 small cell patients. The study's findings and limits: TCR diversity was significantly greater in tumor than normal lung tissue. In normal lung, the top 100 clones were significantly more dominant than in tumor.

On this clonotype: Its target is not known. A junction boundary mismatches the germline segment, possibly from a read error.

This sample's RNA came from whole unsorted tissue. Distant lung tissue was collected more than 3 cm away from the tumor edge. A modified ARM-PCR protocol with three rounds of nested PCR amplified TCRbeta. TCRdb reanalysed the multiplex PCR reads using MiXCR and keeps one entry per CDR3 protein. The profile shows around 82,000 distinct CDR3 sequences, roughly 80% of them singletons. The CDR3 is 14 amino acids. Germline V gives CDR1 MDHEN, CDR2 SYDVKM. This sequence joins TRBV28 and TRBJ1-2; D possibly corresponds to TRBD1 (5 bases). The sequence was obtained from a man aged 60-69 years with non-small cell lung cancer. The sample comprised distant non-tumor lung tissue. DNA for the CDR3: TGTGCCATCAGTTTACCTTCAGGGTACTACGGCTACACCTTC. Encoded protein: CAISLPSGYYGYTF.